A single TCR beta chain is shown here with its context. There is no known antigen for this receptor. It has no much larger one-base neighbor in the sample; base qualities were not kept. These data come from a study of beta chain features in type 1 diabetes (dated by TCRdb to the late 2010s). The study in broad terms: Patients and healthy donors did not differ in mean age, gender distribution, total cell number or subset yield. Across all samples, about 110 million sorted cells were examined, and cell number per subset correlated strongly with RNA yield. In the study, recently diagnosed type 1 diabetes patients and matched healthy donors were compared on the TCRB repertoires of their sorted circulating CD4+ T cell subsets. Naive and central memory subsets were obtained from all 30 or so donors, but regulatory and stem cell-like memory subsets were isolated from only 8 patients and 8 healthy donors. What the study reported, not specific to this receptor: Shorter templates might have been favored by PCR, but patient and control samples were amplified and corrected together, so both groups would have been affected equally by any skew. Because cDNA rather than genomic DNA was sequenced, highly expressing activated cells could have been over-represented, although no difference in activation and CD3 levels was found between groups. Fewer insertions and more nucleotide deletions at VDJ recombination sites were observed in patients with type 1 diabetes, implying thymic rearrangement abnormalities. Because small numbers of individuals were included in the HLA sub-analyses, any influence of HLA type on TCRB rearrangement was left unresolved. A moderate but significant shortening of TCRB CDR3 length was observed in type 1 diabetes patients in all four CD4+ subsets. Naive, central memory and regulatory TCRB repertoires appeared to be more alike among patients than among healthy donors.

The High Capacity cDNA Reverse Transcription Kit was used to reverse transcribe all of the isolated RNA, meaning that expressed TCRB transcripts were what got sequenced. Naive, central memory and regulatory T cell samples underwent deep immunoSEQ sequencing, averaging about 3.57 million total reads per sample. After sorted cells were lysed in RLT buffer, RNA was extracted with DNase-treated RNeasy Micro or Mini kits, with the choice depending on cell number. To prevent cross-contamination, each cell subset was processed individually, whereas patient and healthy donor samples were processed jointly. The immunoSEQ multiplex PCR was used to amplify TCRB sequences from cDNA, generating 87-bp fragments that spanned the CDR3 region. Sequencing of the amplicons was performed on the Illumina HiSeq platform. The original pipeline was this. PCR bias was corrected computationally using synthetic template baselines, and reads within Hamming distance 2 were collapsed, with unmergeable singletons discarded. Reads were aligned to IMGT to assign V, D and J genes, CDR3 length, and insertions or deletions at six rearrangement sites. Within each subset, clonotype counts were normalized to sorted cell number, after which true diversity and Gini coefficients were computed with the tcR R package. Repertoire sharing was quantified using the overlap coefficient calculated on TCRB nucleotide sequences. What TCRdb holds here is the immuneACCESS table cut down to in-frame rearrangements. Part of the clones is not present; checked against another copy, under half of the missing clones reflect an unresolved V gene, and the others are unexplained. That table supplies the V and J calls and clone size; D and trimming were determined from the DNA. The sample table records a few hundred thousand clones; 9.6% of these occur just once. Jointly, the top ten make up 0.45% to 0.65% of the sample.

For CDR1 and CDR2, the germline V gene lists MGHRA and YSYEKL. The CDR3 contains 15 residues, cysteine and phenylalanine counted. Kept here is only the CDR3 DNA, which spans 45 bases and is read in frame from base 1. A distance of 12 bases separates the germline ends of V and J, which lose 0 bases and 3 bases respectively. Each donor gave one peripheral blood draw, averaging roughly 120 mL, which was collected into heparinised tubes. A BD FACSAria II and a panel including CD45RO, CCR7, CD25, CD127, CD95 and CD27 were used to sort naive, central memory, regulatory and stem cell-like memory CD4+ T cells. All sorted populations exceeded 95% purity. PBMCs were isolated immediately by Lymphoprep density gradient centrifugation and stained directly without culture. Samples were stained and sorted in pairs, with one healthy donor and one patient per experiment, so that batch effects were minimized.

The chain is assembled from TRBV4-1 and TRBJ2-7, with the D gene too uncertain to name. The sequence came from a man in his thirties or forties with type 1 diabetes. Material for sequencing was central memory CD4+ T cells from blood. The nucleotide sequence is TGCGCCAGCAGCCAAGATCAGAGCCCCTACTACGAGCAGTACTTC. Translated, this is CASSQDQSPYYEQYF.